Below, 20 T cell receptor beta chains from the same sample are listed, as sequenced in a study of post-analysis software for immune sequencing data. Unique molecular identifiers were built into the TCR beta cDNA libraries. MiXCR, applied by TCRdb to the PCR reads, yields one record per CDR3 protein. This table holds about 820,000 distinct CDR3 sequences, under 70% found once. Study results and caveats: In patients, TRBV5-6, TRBV5-1 and TRBV20-1 belonged to several TRBV segments found more frequently than in controls.

The antigens these receptors bind are not known. Sequenced sample: blood. The receptors derive from a girl aged 5-17 years with multiple sclerosis.

In this sample, this clonotype turned up a few times. The CDR3 bases are TGTGCCTGGAGTCGGACGGAGGATTACGAGCAGTACTTC. It translates to CAWSRTEDYEQYF. V gene TRBV30 combines with J gene TRBJ2-7; the D gene is possibly TRBD2 (5 bases). The V and J ends lost 2 bases and 4 bases respectively, with 12 bases between them. This CDR3 spans 13 amino acids. CDR1 and CDR2 from the germline V gene are GTSNPN and SVGIG (reference sequence).

The chain joins TRBV12-3 or TRBV12-4 to TRBJ1-2; D unresolved. The CDR3 consists of 15 residues. Trimming cost V 3 bases and J 4 bases, with 15 bases left between them. CDR3 protein: CASSFRALGSYGYTF. CDR3 nucleotide sequence: TGTGCCAGCAGTTTCCGGGCGCTGGGCTCCTATGGCTACACCTTC.

The chain carries TRBV20-1 and TRBJ2-1; the match to TRBD2 covers 11 bases. J was trimmed by 0 bases and V by 4 bases; bases with no gene match: 5. The CDR3 has 16 amino acids. Per the germline V gene, CDR1 is DFQATT and CDR2 is SNEGSKA (reference sequence). The CDR3 loop reads CSAILAGGSSYNEQFF. CDR3 sequence (DNA): TGCAGTGCTATTCTAGCGGGGGGTTCCTCCTACAATGAGCAGTTCTTC.

This clonotype came up once. V is TRBV20-1 and J is TRBJ2-7; D perhaps matches TRBD2 (6 bases). Germline V gene sequence: CDR1 DFQATT, CDR2 SNEGSKA (reference sequence). V lost 0 bases and J 4 bases, leaving 16 bases between the germline ends. The CDR3 consists of 15 residues. The CDR3 sequence is CSARDEGGAVYEQYF. The CDR3 DNA is TGCAGTGCTAGAGATGAGGGCGGGGCGGTATACGAGCAGTACTTC.

This clonotype was picked up a small number of times. The V call is TRBV5-6, the J call TRBJ2-7; 7 bases are shared with TRBD2. The J segment lost 2 bases and the V segment lost 1 base, leaving 9 bases of the junction unmatched. The CDR3 sequence is 16 residues long. CDR1 is SGHDT and CDR2 is YYEEEE in the germline V gene. Here the CDR3 reads CASSLPGGTPPYEQYF. The CDR3 bases are TGTGCCAGCAGCTTGCCCGGGGGGACTCCTCCCTACGAGCAGTACTTC.

The genes are TRBV20-1 and TRBJ2-2; D is unclear. V was pared by 2 bases and J by 2 bases, with 9 bases between. CDR1 DFQATT and CDR2 SNEGSKA come from the germline V gene (reference sequence). This CDR3 spans 14 amino acids. CDR3 amino acids: CSARMLVNTGELFF. CDR3 nucleotide sequence: TGCAGTGCTAGAATGTTAGTTAACACCGGGGAGCTGTTTTTT.

A few counts support this clonotype. The chain recombines TRBV9 with TRBJ2-7, with TRBD2 matching 11 bases. This CDR3 is 19 amino acids long. Germline CDR1 and CDR2: SGDLS and YYNGEE. Trimming removed 0 bases from V and 2 bases from J; junction bases left unmatched: 13. Here the CDR3 reads CASSVEAGRLAGSTYEQYF. CDR3 nucleotides: TGTGCCAGCAGCGTAGAGGCAGGGAGACTAGCGGGATCTACCTACGAGCAGTACTTC.

The chain combines TRBV29-1 with TRBJ2-3; TRBD2 aligns across 8 bases. V shed 6 bases, J shed 2 bases, and the junction held 7 bases outside the gene matches. This CDR3 spans 14 amino acids. CDR1 is SQVTM and CDR2 is ANQGSEA in the germline V gene. The CDR3 DNA follows: TGCAGCGTCCGGCGGACTAGCCCCACAGATACGCAGTATTTT. This sequence encodes CSVRRTSPTDTQYF.

Notes on this clonotype: A read error is possible here, since a much larger clone lies one base away. The chain carries TRBV3-1 and TRBJ2-1; TRBD2 matches 8 bases. Germline values: CDR1 LGHDT, CDR2 YNNKEL (reference sequence). This CDR3 is built from 17 residues. CDR3 protein: CTSSPIRGGSSYNEQFF. DNA of the CDR3: TGTACCAGCAGCCCAATTCGCGGGGGGAGCTCCTACAATGAGCAGTTCTTC.

The chain links TRBV2 to TRBJ2-7, with TRBD2 matching over 14 bases. Per the germline V gene, CDR1 is SNHLY and CDR2 is FYNNEI. V gave up 5 bases and J gave up 8 bases; unmatched junction bases: 8. The CDR3 is made up of 15 amino acids. In nucleotides, the CDR3 is TGTGCCAGCAGTCCGGGACTAGCGGGAGACGGACAGCAGTACTTC. Its translation is CASSPGLAGDGQQYF.

This clonotype was counted once. The gene calls are TRBV5-1 and TRBJ2-4; 7 nucleotides line up with TRBD1. The J call may be in error: the DNA end matches TRBJ2-5 better. Germline V gives CDR1 SGHRS, CDR2 YFSETQ. The CDR3 has 15 residues. The CDR3 loop reads CASSPNKGARETQYF. The CDR3 coding sequence is TGCGCCAGCAGCCCGAATAAGGGGGCGCGTGAGACCCAGTACTTC.

The genes are TRBV29-1 and TRBJ2-7; 11 bases are a match to TRBD1. The CDR3 length is 14 residues. Germline V gives CDR1 SQVTM, CDR2 ANQGSEA. V lost 3 bases and J lost 3; bases outside the gene matches: 4. CDR3 sequence (DNA): TGCAGCGTTGATCCCGGGACAGGGGGCTACGAGCAGTACTTC. This gives the protein CSVDPGTGGYEQYF.

The table lists this clonotype with a few counts. The chain couples TRBV12-3 or TRBV12-4 to TRBJ2-6, with TRBD1 matching 8 bases. The CDR3 loop spans 17 amino acids. After removal of 3 bases from V and 0 bases from J, the junction contained 4 bases not matched to a gene. CDR3 DNA sequence: TGTGCCAGCAGTTTTCAGGGGGCGAGCTCTGGGGCCAACGTCCTGACTTTC. Translated, it gives CASSFQGASSGANVLTF.

The V call is TRBV7-8, the J call TRBJ2-2; 7 positions match TRBD2. The CDR3 covers 17 residues. J lost 3 bases, V lost 5 bases, and 12 bases had no gene match. Per the germline V gene, CDR1 is SGHVS and CDR2 is FQNEAQ. In nucleotides, the CDR3 is TGTGCCAGCAGCCCATCCGGCGGGAGTAGGTACACCGGGGAGCTGTTTTTT. Translated: CASSPSGGSRYTGELFF.

This clonotype was found a few times. The rearrangement uses TRBV20-1 and TRBJ2-5, with TRBD2 matching over 9 bases. In germline, CDR1 is DFQATT, CDR2 SNEGSKA (reference sequence). The CDR3 extends over 13 amino acids. V was pared by 8 bases and J by 3 bases, with 7 bases of the junction left unmatched. CDR3 nucleotide sequence: TGCAGTAAACAGATAGCGGGAGAAGAGACCCAGTACTTC. This gives the protein CSKQIAGEETQYF.

This clonotype was picked up a small number of times. V is TRBV5-6 and J is TRBJ1-2; 9 bases map to TRBD1. With 4 bases clipped from V and 7 bases from J, the junction kept 2 bases outside the gene matches. CDR1 is SGHDT, CDR2 YYEEEE, per germline. This CDR3 has 12 residues. The CDR3 nucleotides read TGTGCCAGCAGCACAGGGGGCGGTGGCTACACCTTC. Translating it yields CASSTGGGGYTF.

The chain has TRBV5-1 and TRBJ1-1; no reliable D call. The CDR3 loop spans 11 amino acids. Deletions cut 7 bases from V and 5 bases from J, with 9 bases between. Germline V gives CDR1 SGHRS, CDR2 YFSETQ. CDR3 sequence: CASGSPTEAFF. CDR3 in DNA: TGCGCCAGCGGGTCCCCGACTGAAGCTTTCTTT.

V and J are TRBV7-9 and TRBJ2-2; TRBD2 matches at 7 bases. The CDR3 covers 15 residues. Germline CDR1 SEHNR, CDR2 FQNEAQ (reference sequence). Trimming cost V 5 bases and J 8 bases; bases outside gene matches: 11. The CDR3: CASSDGGSGTGELFF. The CDR3 DNA reads TGTGCCAGCAGCGACGGCGGGAGCGGGACGGGGGAGCTGTTTTTT.

This clonotype was counted ten times or more. The chain carries TRBV6-5 and TRBJ2-7, with 10 bases matching TRBD1. The CDR3 sequence is 15 residues long. The junction had 6 bases not matched to a gene; V was cut back by 4 bases and J by 3 bases. Germline V gives CDR1 MNHEY, CDR2 SVGAGI. The CDR3 DNA reads TGTGCCAGCAGTTTCCGGGGGGACAGGGGCTACGAGCAGTACTTC. Translated, it gives CASSFRGDRGYEQYF.

The CDR3 DNA sequence: TGTGCCAGCAGCCATCAAGGGCAGCAAGAGACCCAGTACTTC. Protein: CASSHQGQQETQYF. This chain uses TRBV7-8 with TRBJ2-5; D ambiguous. Germline V lookup: CDR1 SGHVS, CDR2 FQNEAQ. This CDR3 has 14 residues. V was trimmed by 5 bases and J by 2 bases, leaving 12 bases between them.